Presented here are 16 T cell receptor beta chains from one specimen sequenced in a study of T cells in Graves' hyperthyroidism and ophthalmopathy. Amplification of TCR beta CDR3 regions used RNA as the template. The study used the HTBI primer set for a first-round RT-PCR of the TCR CDR3. TCRdb itself ran the multiplex PCR reads through MiXCR, one entry per CDR3 protein. The data show roughly 700,000 distinct CDR3 sequences, less than 15% seen once. The sample taken for sequencing was blood. These receptor sequences come from a young woman with Graves' hyperthyroidism.

This clonotype has ten or more counts. This chain joins TRBV11-2 and TRBJ2-5; TRBD2 is a possible D gene (6 bases). Trimming pared 3 bases from V and 4 bases from J, leaving 15 bases between. CDR1 SGHAT and CDR2 FQNNGV come from the germline V gene. CDR3 length equals 15 residues. The CDR3 reads CASSLSTGTGETQYF. CDR3 in DNA: TGTGCCAGCAGCTTGTCGACGGGGACTGGAGAGACCCAGTACTTC. Together with reference TRBV11-2 and TRBJ2-5, the CDR3 gives the full variable domain: EAGVAQSPRYKIIEKRQSVAFWCNPISGHATLYWYQQILGQGPKLLIQFQNNGVVDDSQLPKDRFSAERLKGVDSTLKIQPAKLEDSAVYLCASSLSTGTGETQYFGPGTRLLVL.

This clonotype was picked up many times. The gene calls are TRBV12-3 or TRBV12-4 and TRBJ2-1; either TRBD1 or TRBD2 may fit D (5 bases each). The germline V and J ends were trimmed by 6 bases and 9 bases, with 21 bases remaining between them. This CDR3 comprises 15 residues. CDR3 sequence: CASRILDRDGSEQFF. Here the CDR3 DNA reads TGTGCCAGCAGAATCCTCGACCGGGACGGCAGTGAGCAGTTCTTC.

This clonotype has just a few counts. J is TRBJ1-2 and V is TRBV19, with a tentative D call TRBD1 (6 bases). Germline V CDR1 and CDR2: LNHDA, SQIVND (reference sequence). CDR3 length: 16 amino acids. V was trimmed by 3 bases and J by 8 bases, leaving 22 bases between them. The CDR3 protein is CASSIIVGQRAGGYTF. The CDR3 nucleotides are TGTGCCAGTAGTATCATAGTCGGACAGAGGGCAGGAGGCTACACCTTC. Supplemented by reference TRBV19 and TRBJ1-2, the full variable domain reads DGGITQSPKYLFRKEGQNVTLSCEQNLNHDAMYWYRQDPGQGLRLIYYSQIVNDFQKGDIAEGYSVSREKKESFPLTVTSAQKNPTAFYLCASSIIVGQRAGGYTFGSGTRLTVV.

This clonotype was detected many times. The chain employs TRBV20-1 and TRBJ1-2, with 8 bases fitting TRBD1. The germline gives CDR1 DFQATT, CDR2 SNEGSKA (reference sequence). The CDR3 loop spans 14 amino acids. The V segment lost 2 bases and the J segment 7 bases; nucleotides outside the gene matches: 9. This chain's CDR3 is CSARSTGERSGYTF. CDR3 bases: TGCAGTGCTAGATCGACAGGGGAGAGGAGTGGCTACACCTTC.

The rearrangement links TRBV15 to TRBJ1-1; D gene unclear. V was clipped by 1 base and J by 10 bases, with 10 bases between them. Germline V gene data show CDR1 as LNHNV and CDR2 as YYDKDF (reference sequence). This CDR3 spans 12 amino acids. In nucleotides, the CDR3 is TGTGCCACCAGCAGAGTCGACGGGAGAGCTTTCTTT. Protein product: CATSRVDGRAFF.

This clonotype has a count of ten or more. The chain links TRBV7-2 to TRBJ2-5; D ambiguous. The germline CDR1 and CDR2 sequences are SGHTA and FQGNSA. CDR3 size: 13 residues. Trimming cost V 1 base and J 13 bases, with 16 bases left between them. The CDR3 region has the DNA TGTGCCAGCAGCTTAGAAGCCGAAGGGATAAGGTACTTC. Protein: CASSLEAEGIRYF. Filled out from reference TRBV7-2 and TRBJ2-5, the complete variable domain reads GAGVSQSPSNKVTEKGKDVELRCDPISGHTALYWYRQSLGQGLEFLIYFQGNSAPDKSGLPSDRFSAERTGGSVSTLTIQRTQQEDSAVYLCASSLEAEGIRYFGPGTRLLVL.

The rearrangement joins TRBV2 to TRBJ2-1, with a weak D call TRBD2 (6 bases). The germline V gene has CDR1 SNHLY and CDR2 FYNNEI. Between the trimmed V and J ends, which lost 7 bases and 10 bases, there was a span of 11 bases. This CDR3 is built from 11 residues. The CDR3 coding sequence is TGTGCCAGCAAGATTGGGGGGGAGCAGTTCTTC. The encoded protein is CASKIGGEQFF.

In this sample, this clonotype turned up many times. The V gene is TRBV12-3 or TRBV12-4, the J gene TRBJ2-7; D is ambiguous. The CDR3 has 14 amino acids. The V end lost 2 bases, the J end lost 0 bases, and 8 bases lay between the germline ends. CDR3 sequence: CASSLYRASYEQYF. CDR3 DNA sequence: TGTGCCAGCAGTTTATATCGGGCCTCCTACGAGCAGTACTTC.

The table lists this clonotype with many counts. The V call is TRBV2, the J call TRBJ1-4, with D tentatively TRBD1 (5 bases). CDR3 length: 14 amino acids. V was cut by 1 base and J by 7 bases, with 10 bases left in between. In germline, CDR1 is SNHLY, CDR2 FYNNEI. Here the CDR3 DNA reads TGTGCCAGCAGTGAAGGGGGGGTAATTGAAAAACTGTTTTTT. Protein sequence: CASSEGGVIEKLFF.

Many counts were recorded for this clonotype. The chain is built from TRBV2 and TRBJ2-5; 7 nucleotides align to TRBD2. The trim removed 4 bases at V and 2 bases at J, leaving 7 bases unmatched. Germline lookup yields CDR1 SNHLY and CDR2 FYNNEI. CDR3 length equals 15 residues. CDR3 sequence reads: CASSGGRALQETQYF. CDR3 sequence (DNA): TGTGCCAGCAGTGGAGGGAGGGCCCTACAAGAGACCCAGTACTTC.

This sequence joins TRBV19 and TRBJ2-1; D gene ambiguous. This CDR3 contains 17 residues. Germline lookup yields CDR1 LNHDA and CDR2 SQIVND (reference sequence). With 3 bases removed from V and 0 bases from J, the gap between germline ends came to 15 bases. DNA for the CDR3: TGTGCCAGTAGTATCCCCGGATGGGGTGCCTCCTACAATGAGCAGTTCTTC. Protein: CASSIPGWGASYNEQFF.

The table lists this clonotype with a few counts. The chain couples TRBV28 to TRBJ1-3, with D possibly being TRBD1 (5 bases). Trimming removed 4 bases from V and 2 bases from J, with 12 bases in between. The CDR3 extends over 15 amino acids. Germline V gene data show CDR1 as MDHEN and CDR2 as SYDVKM. CDR3 coding DNA: TGTGCCAGCAGTTCAGCCGGGACCGCTGGAAACACCATATATTTT. Protein: CASSSAGTAGNTIYF.

The V call is TRBV9, the J call TRBJ2-1, with D uncertain. CDR1 is SGDLS, CDR2 YYNGEE, per germline. This CDR3 is 16 amino acids long. Trimming cost V 2 bases and J 2 bases, with 14 bases left between them. The CDR3 DNA reads TGTGCCAGCAGCGTGTCCGCGGAGACCCCCTACAATGAGCAGTTCTTC. Its translation: CASSVSAETPYNEQFF.

V usage is TRBV20-1 and J usage is TRBJ1-5; 8 bases fit TRBD1. Germline V gives CDR1 DFQATT, CDR2 SNEGSKA (reference sequence). The ends lost 4 bases at V and 7 bases at J; junction bases unmatched: 6. The CDR3 consists of 13 residues. DNA for the CDR3: TGCAGTGCTACAAGGACAGGGAGCCAGCCCCAGCATTTT. Its protein is CSATRTGSQPQHF.

This clonotype has at least ten counts. The chain has TRBV20-1 and TRBJ2-3, with TRBD2 matching 8 bases. V gave up 6 bases and J gave up 9 bases; unmatched junction bases: 23. This CDR3 is built from 17 residues. Looked up from germline, CDR1 is DFQATT and CDR2 is SNEGSKA (reference sequence). CDR3 region: CSAVGAGAALHSMTQYF. The CDR3 DNA reads TGCAGTGCCGTAGGAGCGGGAGCGGCCCTCCACAGCATGACGCAGTATTTT.

The genes are TRBV29-1 and TRBJ2-4; possibly TRBD2 for D (6 bases). CDR3 length: 16 amino acids. V gave up 8 bases and J gave up 0 bases, with 20 bases separating them. Germline CDR1 SQVTM, CDR2 ANQGSEA. The CDR3 spells CSPNLRGTEAKNIQYF. Here the CDR3 DNA reads TGCAGCCCCAACCTACGGGGGACGGAAGCCAAAAACATTCAGTACTTC.